These 22 T cell receptor beta chains came from one sample sequenced in a study of blood T cell repertoires in COVID-19 (TCRdb year 2020). Library creation used the immunoSEQ multiplex PCR assay. Imported from immuneACCESS, the table was reduced by TCRdb to in-frame sequences with V and J called. These copies leave out some clones; in studies compared against another copy, an unresolved V gene accounts for under half, and the cause of the remainder is not known. The sample table contains 150,000 to 250,000 clones; only one count was recorded for about 85% of them. The ten largest clones capture nearly 6% of the sample. The sequenced sample consisted of peripheral blood. These receptors all stem from a woman aged 40 to 49 with COVID-19, enrolled during active disease.

The chain links TRBV6-5 to TRBJ2-1; 9 bases line up with TRBD2. The CDR3 loop spans 14 amino acids. V shed 7 bases and J 9 bases; nucleotides not matched to a gene: 10. CDR1 is MNHEY, CDR2 SVGAGI, per germline. The CDR3 region is CASTTGTSLSEQFF. The DNA for the CDR3 is TGTGCCAGCACGACGGGGACTAGCCTCTCTGAGCAGTTCTTC.

The chain carries TRBV30 and TRBJ2-7, with TRBD1 identical over 7 bases. The CDR3 covers 15 residues. Trimming removed 3 bases from V and 4 bases from J; junction bases left unmatched: 12. Per the germline V gene, CDR1 is GTSNPN and CDR2 is SVGIG (reference sequence). The CDR3 region has the DNA TGTGCCTGGAGGCGCTCCGGGACAGATCTGTACGAGCAGTACTTC. Its translation is CAWRRSGTDLYEQYF.

The chain recombines TRBV19 with TRBJ1-5; maybe TRBD1 (5 bases). The germline CDR1 and CDR2 sequences are LNHDA and SQIVND (reference sequence). The ends were cut back, 6 bases at V and 11 bases at J, with 20 bases in the middle. There are 14 residues in the CDR3. The CDR3 protein is CASRERSGPPAQHF. The CDR3 DNA reads as TGTGCCAGTAGGGAACGTTCAGGGCCACCGGCCCAGCATTTT.

The V and J genes are TRBV7-2 and TRBJ1-3; D uncertain. Germline V lookup: CDR1 SGHTA, CDR2 FQGNSA. Trimming took 2 bases from V and 1 from J, leaving 6 bases between them. This CDR3 spans 14 amino acids. CDR3 protein: CASSLRQSGNTIYF. The CDR3 nucleotides read TGTGCCAGCAGCTTAAGACAATCTGGAAACACCATATATTTT.

There are a few counts of this clone. The V and J genes are TRBV3-1 (or the pseudogene TRBV3-2) and TRBJ1-2; D call uncertain. The germline V gene encodes CDR1 LGHDT and CDR2 YNNKEL (reference sequence). V lost 3 bases to trimming and J lost 3 bases, with 17 bases between them. The CDR3 runs 16 residues. CDR3 protein: CASSQRGKGSDYGYTF. CDR3 nucleotides: TGTGCCAGCAGCCAGAGAGGGAAGGGAAGTGACTATGGCTACACCTTC.

This rearrangement joins TRBV21-1 to TRBJ1-1. TRBV21-1 is termed a pseudogene. The CDR3 is 15 residues long. CDR3 nucleotides: TGTGCCAGCAGCAAAGTTAGCAAGGGGGGGACTGAAGCTTTCTTT. Residues: CASSKVSKGGTEAFF.

This clone was seen a few times. This chain links TRBV10-3 with TRBJ1-1; D remains ambiguous. Trimming stripped 0 bases from V and 6 bases from J, with 29 bases between. CDR1 is ENHRY, CDR2 SYGVKD, per germline. The CDR3 sequence is 20 residues long. The CDR3 is CAISESPPTPTAGRSAEAFF. CDR3 sequence (DNA): TGTGCCATCAGTGAGTCCCCTCCAACACCGACGGCGGGCCGAAGCGCTGAAGCTTTCTTT.

This chain uses TRBV6-5 with TRBJ1-1; D might be TRBD1 (5 bases). The CDR3 spans 15 residues. Trimming shortened V by 6 bases and J by 3 bases, and 17 bases separated the two germline ends. The germline CDR1 and CDR2 sequences are MNHEY and SVGAGI. The CDR3 DNA reads TGTGCCAGCAGAATGACAGAAGGCGCCTACACTGAAGCTTTCTTT. This encodes CASRMTEGAYTEAFF.

This rearrangement joins TRBV5-6 to TRBJ2-3; 8 positions match TRBD2. Per germline, CDR1 SGHDT and CDR2 YYEEEE. Trimming at V came to 4 bases and at J to 5 bases, leaving 6 bases not matched to a gene. This CDR3 spans 14 amino acids. The DNA of the CDR3 is TGTGCCAGCAGCGCCGCTACTAGCGGAGATACGCAGTATTTT. This sequence encodes CASSAATSGDTQYF.

V is TRBV7-9 and J is TRBJ2-7; a weak D match, TRBD1 (6 bases). Trimming pared 1 base from V and 3 bases from J, leaving 10 bases between. Germline V CDR1 and CDR2: SEHNR, FQNEAQ (reference sequence). This CDR3 has 14 amino acids. This CDR3 reads CASSLGTANYEQYF. CDR3 bases: TGTGCCAGCAGCTTAGGGACAGCGAACTACGAGCAGTACTTC.

V and J are TRBV16 and TRBJ2-1, with 7 nucleotides matching TRBD1. CDR1 and CDR2 from the germline V gene are KGHSY and FQNENV. The CDR3 is made up of 12 amino acids. V gave up 3 bases and J gave up 13 bases; unmatched junction bases: 6. CDR3 loop: CASSQSEGGQFF. In DNA, the CDR3 is TGTGCCAGCAGCCAGTCAGAAGGGGGCCAGTTCTTC.

The V call is TRBV9, the J call TRBJ1-1, with a tentative D call TRBD1 (5 bases). Germline CDR1 SGDLS, CDR2 YYNGEE. The CDR3 is 15 amino acids. The V end lost 3 bases, the J end lost 0 bases, and 12 bases lay between the germline ends. The CDR3 bases are TGTGCCAGCAGCGCCAGGACGGACATGAACACTGAAGCTTTCTTT. It translates to CASSARTDMNTEAFF.

The V gene is TRBV3-1 (or the pseudogene TRBV3-2), the J gene TRBJ1-5; possible D gene TRBD1, 5 bases. The ends were cut back, 3 bases at V and 6 bases at J, with 9 bases in the middle. CDR1 is LGHDT and CDR2 is YNNKEL in the germline V gene (reference sequence). CDR3 length: 13 residues. The CDR3 sequence: CASSQSTGQPQHF. In DNA, the CDR3 is TGTGCCAGCAGCCAGTCCACAGGTCAGCCCCAGCATTTT.

This clone came up once. The rearrangement uses TRBV11-2 and TRBJ2-3; 7 bases map to TRBD2. Germline V lookup: CDR1 SGHAT, CDR2 FQNNGV. V shed 8 bases and J 1 base; nucleotides not matched to a gene: 3. The CDR3 is made up of 13 amino acids. CDR3 coding DNA: TGTGCCAGCGCGCTAGCGGGCACAGATACGCAGTATTTT. Amino acids: CASALAGTDTQYF.

The chain is built from TRBV2 and TRBJ2-7; D not certain. Germline CDR1 and CDR2: SNHLY and FYNNEI. This CDR3 region has 11 residues. V was clipped by 9 bases and J by 4 bases, with 10 bases between them. The CDR3 DNA is TGTGCCAGTACGGAGTGGTACGAGCAGTACTTC. Translated, it gives CASTEWYEQYF.

The rearrangement links TRBV5-6 to TRBJ2-7; 8 bases line up with TRBD2. V trimming: 2 bases; J trimming: 3 bases; junction bases outside the gene matches: 10. The CDR3 runs to 16 residues. CDR1 is SGHDT, CDR2 YYEEEE, per germline. The CDR3 DNA sequence: TGTGCCAGCAGCTTAACTGTTGGTAGCGGGGTCTACGAGCAGTACTTC. It is translated as CASSLTVGSGVYEQYF.

The chain links TRBV2 to TRBJ1-5, with 7 bases lining up with TRBD1. This CDR3 has 14 residues. Germline values: CDR1 SNHLY, CDR2 FYNNEI. V lost 4 bases and J lost 9; bases outside the gene matches: 9. The CDR3 protein is CASSGTGILGPQHF. DNA for the CDR3: TGTGCCAGCAGTGGGACAGGTATACTGGGGCCCCAGCATTTT.

DNA of the CDR3: TGTGCCAGCAGTTCCGGGACTAGCGTGATCGGGGAGCTGTTTTTT. Translated: CASSSGTSVIGELFF. The chain employs TRBV2 and TRBJ2-2, with 10 bases that match TRBD2. J was trimmed by 7 bases and V by 5 bases; bases with no gene match: 7. The germline V gene encodes CDR1 SNHLY and CDR2 FYNNEI. The CDR3 length is 15 residues. The full variable domain, its missing parts supplied by reference TRBV2 and TRBJ2-2, is EPEVTQTPSHQVTQMGQEVILRCVPISNHLYFYWYRQILGQKVEFLVSFYNNEISEKSEIFDDQFSVERPDGSNFTLKIRSTKLEDSAMYFCASSSGTSVIGELFFGEGSRLTVL.

The chain employs TRBV12-5 and TRBJ2-7, with 9 bases fitting TRBD1. The germline V gene encodes CDR1 LGHNT and CDR2 FRNRAP. The ends lost 1 base at V and 3 bases at J; junction bases unmatched: 1. The CDR3 length is 14 residues. CDR3 in amino acids: CASGLGQGDYEQYF. CDR3 nucleotide sequence: TGTGCTAGTGGTTTGGGACAGGGGGACTACGAGCAGTACTTC.

This rearrangement joins TRBV9 to TRBJ2-7; 8 bases match TRBD2. The CDR3 consists of 15 residues. CDR1 is SGDLS and CDR2 is YYNGEE in the germline V gene. Trimming cost V 4 bases and J 2 bases; bases outside gene matches: 8. Here the CDR3 reads CASSPGGVGAYEQYF. The CDR3 nucleotides are TGTGCCAGCAGCCCGGGGGGGGTAGGAGCCTACGAGCAGTACTTC. Together with reference TRBV9 and TRBJ2-7, the CDR3 gives the full variable domain: DSGVTQTPKHLITATGQRVTLRCSPRSGDLSVYWYQQSLDQGLQFLIQYYNGEERAKGNILERFSAQQFPDLHSELNLSSLELGDSALYFCASSPGGVGAYEQYFGPGTRLTVT.

The J gene is TRBJ2-7, the V gene TRBV7-2, with TRBD2 identical over 8 bases. After removal of 3 bases from V and 0 bases from J, the junction contained 7 bases not matched to a gene. Germline CDR1 and CDR2: SGHTA and FQGNSA. The CDR3 runs to 16 residues. The CDR3 here is CASSFSLAGASYEQYF. In DNA form, the CDR3 reads TGTGCCAGCAGCTTTTCTCTAGCGGGTGCCTCCTACGAGCAGTACTTC.

For this clone: The sample has other DNA sequences that encode this CDR3 too. The J gene is TRBJ1-2, the V gene TRBV2; maybe TRBD1 (5 bases). The germline CDR1 and CDR2 sequences are SNHLY and FYNNEI. The CDR3 contains 12 residues. Trimming pared 2 bases from V and 7 bases from J, leaving 8 bases between. This CDR3 reads CASSEQGTGYTF. DNA for the CDR3: TGTGCCAGCAGTGAACAGGGCACTGGCTACACCTTC.